Below are 30 T cell receptor beta chains sequenced from a single sample in a study of T cell responses to AZD1222 COVID-19 vaccine. Method: immunoSEQ multiplex PCR; TCRdb's copy keeps in-frame clones and lacks some. The profile shows approximately 76,000 clones, 65% to 85% of them singletons. Sequenced here: peripheral blood, sampled on day 0 of AZD1222 vaccination. All receptors derive from an adult in good health.

In its sample, this clone was seen a few times. The J gene is TRBJ2-7, the V gene TRBV5-6; 7 positions match TRBD1. CDR3 length: 14 residues. With 0 bases clipped from V and 5 bases from J, the junction kept 5 bases outside the gene matches. Germline CDR1 reads SGHDT; CDR2 reads YYEEEE. CDR3 amino acids: CASSLAGTANEQYF. The CDR3 region has the DNA TGTGCCAGCAGCTTGGCCGGGACAGCGAACGAGCAGTACTTC.

The gene calls are TRBV7-9 and TRBJ1-5, with a tentative D call TRBD1 (5 bases). CDR1 SEHNR and CDR2 FQNEAQ come from the germline V gene (reference sequence). V dropped 5 bases and J dropped 4 bases, with 12 bases sitting between them. There are 14 residues in the CDR3. CDR3 in DNA: TGTGCCAGCAGCGCGACAGCAAGTAATCAGCCCCAGCATTTT. Translating it yields CASSATASNQPQHF. The full variable domain, its missing parts supplied by reference TRBV7-9 and TRBJ1-5, is DTGVSQNPRHKITKRGQNVTFRCDPISEHNRLYWYRQTLGQGPEFLTYFQNEAQLEKSRLLSDRFSAERPKGSFSTLEIQRTEQGDSAMYLCASSATASNQPQHFGDGTRLSIL.

This rearrangement joins TRBV11-2 to TRBJ1-1; D is perhaps TRBD1 (5 bases). Deletions cut 4 bases from V and 5 bases from J, with 17 bases between. Germline V CDR1 and CDR2: SGHAT, FQNNGV. This CDR3 has 15 residues. The CDR3 DNA follows: TGTGCCAGCAGCTGGTGGGGTACGGGGGGGACTGAAGCTTTCTTT. The encoded protein is CASSWWGTGGTEAFF. Combining the CDR3 with reference TRBV11-2 and TRBJ1-1 gives the whole variable domain EAGVAQSPRYKIIEKRQSVAFWCNPISGHATLYWYQQILGQGPKLLIQFQNNGVVDDSQLPKDRFSAERLKGVDSTLKIQPAKLEDSAVYLCASSWWGTGGTEAFFGQGTRLTVV.

The J gene is TRBJ2-3, the V gene TRBV7-3, with D tentatively TRBD1 (5 bases). Trimming stripped 6 bases from V and 2 bases from J, with 12 bases between. The germline CDR1 and CDR2 sequences are SGHTA and FQGTGA. The CDR3 is made up of 14 amino acids. CDR3 sequence (DNA): TGTGCCAGCAGACCAGGGATAGACACAGATACGCAGTATTTT. Translation: CASRPGIDTDTQYF. Full variable domain (missing parts from reference TRBV7-3 and TRBJ2-3): GAGVSQTPSNKVTEKGKYVELRCDPISGHTALYWYRQSLGQGPEFLIYFQGTGAADDSGLPNDRFFAVRPEGSVSTLKIQRTERGDSAVYLCASRPGIDTDTQYFGPGTRLTVL.

The chain links TRBV16 to TRBJ1-5, with TRBD1 matching over 7 bases. Trimming cost V 0 bases and J 6 bases; bases outside gene matches: 8. This CDR3 has 16 residues. CDR1 and CDR2 (germline): KGHSY, FQNENV. CDR3 amino acids: CASSQSEPRGIQPQHF. CDR3 nucleotide sequence: TGTGCCAGCAGCCAATCGGAACCCAGGGGGATTCAGCCCCAGCATTTT.

This clone has only a few counts. The V call is TRBV7-9, the J call TRBJ2-5, with D hard to call. Trimming took off 1 base at V and 5 bases at J, with 8 bases between the two ends. The germline V gene encodes CDR1 SEHNR and CDR2 FQNEAQ (reference sequence). The CDR3 has 13 amino acids. The CDR3 loop reads CASSLDGYETQYF. CDR3 nucleotides: TGTGCCAGCAGCTTAGATGGTTATGAGACCCAGTACTTC.

The chain recombines TRBV7-6 with TRBJ2-7; possible D gene TRBD1, 5 bases. Germline values: CDR1 SGHVS, CDR2 FNYEAQ. The CDR3 sequence is 15 residues long. The V end was cut by 2 bases, the J end by 0 bases, with 11 bases between. CDR3 sequence (DNA): TGTGCCAGCAGCTTAAGAACAGGATTCTCCTACGAGCAGTACTTC. As protein: CASSLRTGFSYEQYF.

V and J are TRBV19 and TRBJ2-7, with a weak D call TRBD2 (6 bases). Germline CDR1 and CDR2: LNHDA and SQIVND (reference sequence). The CDR3 loop spans 15 amino acids. V shed 1 base and J shed 1 base, with 11 bases lying between them. CDR3 loop: CASSIGSGLSYEQYF. CDR3 DNA: TGTGCCAGTAGTATAGGTAGCGGATTATCCTACGAGCAGTACTTC.

V gene TRBV11-3 combines with J gene TRBJ2-7, with 8 bases matching TRBD2. From germline, CDR1 is SGHNT and CDR2 YENEEA. CDR3 length equals 18 residues. V lost 3 bases, J lost 0 bases, and 13 bases stayed unmatched. This CDR3 is CASSLDLLVREDSYEQYF. DNA for the CDR3: TGTGCCAGCAGCTTGGATCTCTTGGTGCGGGAGGACTCCTACGAGCAGTACTTC.

The chain combines TRBV1 with TRBJ2-3; the table assigns TRBD2, which was not confirmed against the DNA. TRBV1 is labeled a pseudogene. This CDR3 contains 18 residues. The CDR3 spells CTSSQPRTSGGRTDTQYF. CDR3 nucleotides: TGCACCAGCAGCCAACCAAGGACTAGCGGGGGGCGCACAGATACGCAGTATTTT.

The chain joins TRBV5-1 to TRBJ2-3; the match to TRBD2 covers 11 bases. The CDR3 consists of 16 residues. J was trimmed by 0 bases and V by 7 bases; bases with no gene match: 7. CDR1 is SGHRS and CDR2 is YFSETQ in the germline V gene. Here the CDR3 DNA reads TGCGCCAGCCATTACTTAGCGGGGGGGAGCACAGATACGCAGTATTTT. This translates into CASHYLAGGSTDTQYF.

The chain recombines TRBV5-5 with TRBJ1-2; no clear D gene. Germline CDR1 and CDR2: SGHKS and YYEKEE (reference sequence). With 4 bases removed from V and 7 bases from J, the gap between germline ends came to 11 bases. The CDR3 sequence is 12 residues long. CDR3 loop: CASSIRQGGYTF. As DNA, the CDR3 is TGTGCCAGCAGCATCCGACAAGGTGGCTACACCTTC.

The chain has TRBV7-9 and TRBJ1-4; D is unresolved. The CDR3 length is 16 residues. Germline V CDR1 and CDR2: SEHNR, FQNEAQ (reference sequence). The germline V and J ends were trimmed by 2 bases and 5 bases, with 15 bases remaining between them. The CDR3 spells CASSLFSGTRNEKLFF. The CDR3 DNA sequence: TGTGCCAGCAGCTTATTCAGCGGAACGAGGAATGAAAAACTGTTTTTT.

The chain recombines TRBV2 with TRBJ2-7, with D perhaps TRBD1 (5 bases). The V and J ends lost 4 bases and 1 base respectively, with 8 bases between them. The CDR3 has 13 amino acids. Germline V gene lookup returns CDR1 SNHLY and CDR2 FYNNEI. As DNA, the CDR3 is TGTGCCAGCAGTGCGACAGTTTCCTACGAGCAGTACTTC. Translated, it gives CASSATVSYEQYF.

This chain uses TRBV20-1 with TRBJ2-7; no firm D call. Trimming cost V 4 bases and J 7 bases, with 11 bases left between them. Germline V gives CDR1 DFQATT, CDR2 SNEGSKA (reference sequence). This CDR3 contains 11 residues. The CDR3 DNA follows: TGCAGTGCTAATTTAGCAGAGGAGCAGTACTTC. This gives the protein CSANLAEEQYF.

V gene TRBV6-1 combines with J gene TRBJ1-2; D unclear. This CDR3 is built from 14 residues. The V gene lost 1 base and the J gene lost 5 bases, with 11 bases spanning the gap. CDR1 MNHNS and CDR2 SASEGT come from the germline V gene. In DNA form, the CDR3 reads TGTGCCAGCAGTGAAGATGGAAAAGCGTATGGCTACACCTTC. It codes for CASSEDGKAYGYTF.

J is TRBJ2-7 and V is TRBV4-1; 8 nucleotides align to TRBD1. Trimming took 4 bases from V and 1 from J; bases not matched to a gene: 9. The CDR3 spans 16 residues. CDR1 and CDR2 (germline): MGHRA, YSYEKL. This chain's CDR3 is CASSLEAQGASYEQYF. For the CDR3, the DNA is TGCGCCAGCAGCCTCGAGGCGCAGGGGGCTTCCTACGAGCAGTACTTC.

The rearrangement uses TRBV10-2 and TRBJ2-1, with no clear D. Trimming took 5 bases from V and 2 from J, leaving 4 bases between them. Germline CDR1 WSHSY, CDR2 SAAADI. CDR3 size: 12 residues. The CDR3 spells CASSPPYNEQFF. CDR3 coding DNA: TGCGCCAGCAGTCCCCCCTACAATGAGCAGTTCTTC.

The chain is built from TRBV5-6 and TRBJ2-3, with 8 bases matching TRBD1. Germline CDR1 and CDR2: SGHDT and YYEEEE. V was clipped by 0 bases and J by 4 bases; unmatched bases: 4. CDR3 length: 15 amino acids. This CDR3 is CASSLARTGSDTQYF. The CDR3 DNA reads TGTGCCAGCAGCTTGGCGCGGACAGGGTCAGATACGCAGTATTTT.

This chain joins TRBV5-6 and TRBJ1-5; weak D call: TRBD1 (6 bases). This CDR3 is built from 13 residues. V was shortened by 4 bases and J by 4 bases, with 9 bases between the two germline ends. CDR1 and CDR2 (germline): SGHDT, YYEEEE. For the CDR3, the DNA is TGTGCCAGCAGCGCAGACAGGAATCAGCCCCAGCATTTT. This gives the protein CASSADRNQPQHF. Based on the CDR3 plus reference TRBV5-6 and TRBJ1-5, the full variable domain is DAGVTQSPTHLIKTRGQQVTLRCSPKSGHDTVSWYQQALGQGPQFIFQYYEEEERQRGNFPDRFSGHQFPNYSSELNVNALLLGDSALYLCASSADRNQPQHFGDGTRLSIL.

The chain uses TRBV7-2 and TRBJ1-3, with 7 bases lining up with TRBD1. The CDR3 totals 15 residues. Germline-derived CDR1 and CDR2 are SGHTA and FQGNSA. V dropped 5 bases and J dropped 4; count of bases not matched to a gene: 8. The CDR3 DNA is TGTGCCAGCAGCCCGCAGACAGGGACGGGAAACACCATATATTTT. It codes for CASSPQTGTGNTIYF.

V gene TRBV7-9 combines with J gene TRBJ1-3; TRBD1 is a possible D gene (5 bases). Between the trimmed V and J ends, which lost 6 bases and 4 bases, there was a span of 16 bases. Germline V gene sequence: CDR1 SEHNR, CDR2 FQNEAQ (reference sequence). The CDR3 has 15 amino acids. For the CDR3, the DNA is TGTGCCAGCAGGCCTCCGGGACTGGCAGGAAACACCATATATTTT. Its protein is CASRPPGLAGNTIYF.

The chain is built from TRBV5-6 and TRBJ1-4; D call uncertain. The CDR3 contains 13 residues. Germline loops: CDR1 SGHDT, CDR2 YYEEEE. V was trimmed by 3 bases and J by 4 bases, leaving 7 bases between them. The DNA of the CDR3 is TGTGCCAGCAGCTCGGGCCGTAATGAAAAACTGTTTTTT. Amino acids: CASSSGRNEKLFF.

This rearrangement joins TRBV19 to TRBJ1-3; TRBD1 matches 8 bases. This CDR3 has 15 amino acids. Germline V gene lookup returns CDR1 LNHDA and CDR2 SQIVND (reference sequence). V shed 5 bases and J 2 bases; nucleotides not matched to a gene: 5. The CDR3 region has the DNA TGTGCCAGTAGTGAGGACAGGGAGGCTGGAAACACCATATATTTT. It specifies CASSEDREAGNTIYF.

The chain joins TRBV11-3 to TRBJ2-1, with unresolved D. V lost 4 bases and J 9 bases, leaving 13 bases between the germline ends. The germline CDR1 and CDR2 sequences are SGHNT and YENEEA. The CDR3 consists of 13 residues. The CDR3 is CASSYEDRFEQFF. CDR3 sequence (DNA): TGTGCCAGCAGCTACGAGGACCGCTTTGAGCAGTTCTTC.

The chain carries TRBV5-1 and TRBJ1-1; TRBD1 matches 8 bases. CDR1 and CDR2 (germline): SGHRS, YFSETQ. The CDR3 contains 15 residues. J lost 6 bases, V lost 3 bases, and 10 bases had no gene match. The CDR3 DNA is TGCGCCAGCAGCTATCCCGGACAGGGAATCCCTGAAGCTTTCTTT. Protein sequence: CASSYPGQGIPEAFF.

The chain carries TRBV3-1 (or the pseudogene TRBV3-2) and TRBJ1-2; unclear D gene. V lost 0 bases, J lost 4 bases, and 6 bases lay in between. The V gene's germline CDR1 is LGHDT and CDR2 YNNKEL (reference sequence). The CDR3 has 13 residues. The CDR3 DNA reads as TGTGCCAGCAGCCAAGAGGTGGGCTATGGCTACACCTTC. Translation gives CASSQEVGYGYTF.

The chain combines TRBV5-1 with TRBJ2-3; D possibly corresponds to TRBD2 (5 bases). The CDR3 is 16 amino acids. Germline CDR1 is SGHRS and CDR2 is YFSETQ. The germline V and J ends were trimmed by 3 bases and 8 bases, with 22 bases remaining between them. CDR3 protein: CASSSDTAATRVTQYF. CDR3 coding DNA: TGCGCCAGCAGCTCCGACACAGCGGCCACTAGGGTTACGCAGTATTTT.

The chain is built from TRBV7-9 and TRBJ2-3, with 8 bases fitting TRBD1. Germline-derived CDR1 and CDR2 are SEHNR and FQNEAQ (reference sequence). CDR3 length equals 14 residues. Germline trimming cut 3 bases from V and 2 bases from J; bases unmatched to any gene: 1. In DNA form, the CDR3 reads TGTGCCAGCAGCTTGGACAGGGTCACAGATACGCAGTATTTT. Translated: CASSLDRVTDTQYF.

The chain has TRBV28 and TRBJ1-2; D call uncertain. Trimming left V 6 bases short and J 0 bases short, with 5 bases between. Looked up from germline, CDR1 is MDHEN and CDR2 is SYDVKM. This CDR3 is 12 amino acids long. CDR3 sequence: CASRKANYGYTF. Here the CDR3 DNA reads TGTGCCAGCAGGAAAGCTAACTATGGCTACACCTTC.